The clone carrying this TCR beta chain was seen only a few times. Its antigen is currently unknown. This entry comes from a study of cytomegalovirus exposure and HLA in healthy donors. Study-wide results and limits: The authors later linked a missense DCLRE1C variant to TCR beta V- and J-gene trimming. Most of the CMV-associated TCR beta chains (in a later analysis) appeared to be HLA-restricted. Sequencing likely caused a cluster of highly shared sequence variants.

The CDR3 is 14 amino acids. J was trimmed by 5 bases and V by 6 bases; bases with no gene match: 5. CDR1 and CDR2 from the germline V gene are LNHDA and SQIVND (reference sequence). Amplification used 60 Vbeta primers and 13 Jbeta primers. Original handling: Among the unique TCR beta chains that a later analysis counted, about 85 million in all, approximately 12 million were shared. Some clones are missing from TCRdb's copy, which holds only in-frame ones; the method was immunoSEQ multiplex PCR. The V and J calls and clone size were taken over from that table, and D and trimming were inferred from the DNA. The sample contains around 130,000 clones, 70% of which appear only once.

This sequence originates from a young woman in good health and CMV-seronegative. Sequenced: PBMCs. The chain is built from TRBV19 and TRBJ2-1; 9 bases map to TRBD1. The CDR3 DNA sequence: TGTGCCAGTAGGGGGACAGGGTTCGACAATGAGCAGTTCTTC. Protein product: CASRGTGFDNEQFF.